The 21 T cell receptor beta chains reported below all come from one sample, sequenced in a study of T-cell reconstitution after alpha-beta-depleted transplantation in children (dated by TCRdb to 2016 to 2017). The protocol used for the library was PCR. The sequencing machine was an Illumina HiSeq 2500. TCR library preparation used molecular barcoding, with unique molecular identifiers applied to normalize quantification of the TCRbeta repertoire. TCRdb reran the public reads through fastp at Q25 and MiXCR, keeping productive beta chains. Rows with one shared CDR3 protein collapse into an entry with the most common genes and DNA. This sample lists under 250,000 distinct CDR3 sequences; under 20% were detected once. The biggest ten clones account for about two fifths of the sample. The sample's treatment or condition label is to be understood as: allogeneic hematopoietic cell transplantation with graft depleted of TCRalphabeta T cells and CD19 B cells.

The sequences come from PBMCs, mostly from graft donor cells, collected 360 days after TCRalphabeta/CD19-depleted stem cell transplant. The receptors were gathered from a male patient under 10 years old who had a stem cell transplant for acute lymphoblastic leukemia, so the T cells may come from the graft donor.

This clonotype was counted ten times or more. The V and J genes are TRBV27 and TRBJ1-3; D is unresolved. Germline V lookup: CDR1 MNHEY, CDR2 SMNVEV (reference sequence). CDR3 length: 13 residues. The ends were cut back, 7 bases at V and 4 bases at J, with 11 bases in the middle. CDR3 sequence: CASKASLGNTIYF. The CDR3 nucleotides read TGTGCCAGCAAAGCCTCTCTGGGAAACACCATATATTTT.

This clonotype was counted only a few times. This sequence joins TRBV5-1 and TRBJ2-7; D is undetermined. This CDR3 is built from 13 residues. Trimming removed 0 bases from V and 1 base from J, with 5 bases in between. Germline-derived CDR1 and CDR2 are SGHRS and YFSETQ. The CDR3 sequence is CASSLDTSYEQYF. The CDR3 DNA reads as TGCGCCAGCAGCTTGGACACATCCTACGAGCAGTACTTC.

The chain is built from TRBV19 and TRBJ1-5; D is possibly TRBD1 (6 bases). CDR1 is LNHDA and CDR2 is SQIVND in the germline V gene (reference sequence). This CDR3 has 15 amino acids. Trimming shortened V by 5 bases and J by 7 bases, and 18 bases separated the two germline ends. The CDR3 DNA reads TGTGCCAGTAGTCTCCGGGACAACGCCGTCCAGCCCCAGCATTTT. Its translation is CASSLRDNAVQPQHF.

The chain combines TRBV15 with TRBJ2-1; D is perhaps TRBD1 or TRBD2 (5 bases each). Germline-derived CDR1 and CDR2 are LNHNV and YYDKDF (reference sequence). This CDR3 has 17 amino acids. Trimming removed 0 bases from V and 3 bases from J, with 15 bases in between. The chain's CDR3 is CATSRDPGPLDYNEQFF. CDR3 bases: TGTGCCACCAGCAGAGATCCGGGGCCACTAGACTACAATGAGCAGTTCTTC.

The table lists this clonotype with a few counts. This chain connects TRBV2 to TRBJ2-2; unclear D gene. The germline CDR1 and CDR2 sequences are SNHLY and FYNNEI. CDR3 size: 11 residues. Trimming removed 3 bases from V and 5 bases from J, with 1 base in between. This CDR3 is CASSDTGELFF. The CDR3 nucleotides read TGTGCCAGCAGTGATACCGGGGAGCTGTTTTTT.

This clonotype has only a few counts. The chain carries TRBV6-2 or TRBV6-3 and TRBJ1-1; D gene ambiguous. The CDR3 contains 14 residues. Between the trimmed V and J ends, which lost 5 bases and 2 bases, there was a span of 12 bases. From germline, CDR1 is MNHEY and CDR2 SVGEGT. CDR3 loop: CASSRPPSNTEAFF. The CDR3 coding sequence is TGTGCCAGCAGTAGGCCTCCGTCTAACACTGAAGCTTTCTTT.

The CDR3 here is CASSPYLAGGRENIQYF. The DNA for the CDR3 is TGCGCCAGCAGCCCCTACTTGGCGGGGGGGCGTGAAAACATTCAGTACTTC. The V call is TRBV4-1, the J call TRBJ2-4, with 9 bases fitting TRBD2. J was trimmed by 5 bases and V by 4 bases; bases with no gene match: 12. The CDR3 totals 17 residues. CDR1 is MGHRA and CDR2 is YSYEKL in the germline V gene.

The V gene is TRBV29-1, the J gene TRBJ2-3; TRBD2 matches at 7 bases. The trim removed 4 bases at V and 5 bases at J, leaving 12 bases unmatched. CDR1 and CDR2 (germline): SQVTM, ANQGSEA. There are 15 residues in the CDR3. The CDR3, as DNA: TGCAGCGTTGGCCGGTGGCGGGAGTTAATAGATACGCAGTATTTT. Translating it yields CSVGRWRELIDTQYF.

This clonotype showed up many times. The chain employs TRBV7-6 and TRBJ1-1; 8 bases match TRBD1. The CDR3 has 16 amino acids. Germline trimming cut 1 base from V and 0 bases from J; bases unmatched to any gene: 4. Germline lookup yields CDR1 SGHVS and CDR2 FNYEAQ. CDR3 region: CASSLGRDRMNTEAFF. The CDR3 nucleotides read TGTGCCAGCAGCTTAGGACGGGACAGGATGAACACTGAAGCTTTCTTT.

A few counts support this clonotype. This chain uses TRBV11-2 with TRBJ2-1; D not resolved. This CDR3 has 12 residues. The germline V and J ends were trimmed by 1 base and 8 bases, with 6 bases remaining between them. The germline V gene encodes CDR1 SGHAT and CDR2 FQNNGV. The CDR3 region is CASSLVTDEQFF. The CDR3 DNA is TGTGCCAGCAGCTTAGTTACAGATGAGCAGTTCTTC.

This chain connects TRBV27 to TRBJ2-3; perhaps TRBD2 as D (5 bases). Trimming removed 1 base at V and 11 bases at J, with 16 bases between. Per the germline V gene, CDR1 is MNHEY and CDR2 is SMNVEV (reference sequence). The CDR3 is made up of 14 amino acids. CDR3 in amino acids: CASSLLRDPLQQYF. DNA of the CDR3: TGTGCCAGCAGTTTATTACGGGATCCTCTCCAGCAGTATTTT.

This clonotype has only a few counts. This chain links TRBV5-1 with TRBJ2-1; D call uncertain. The CDR3 length is 14 residues. V gave up 4 bases and J gave up 3 bases, with 11 bases separating them. Germline lookup yields CDR1 SGHRS and CDR2 YFSETQ. The CDR3 is CASSTRTVYNEQFF. CDR3 DNA sequence: TGCGCCAGCAGCACGAGGACGGTCTACAATGAGCAGTTCTTC.

This chain's CDR3 is CASSLSSGGLYEQYF. CDR3 DNA sequence: TGTGCCAGCAGCTTATCCAGCGGGGGGCTGTACGAGCAGTACTTC. The rearrangement links TRBV5-4 to TRBJ2-7; 9 bases align to TRBD2. Per the germline V gene, CDR1 is SGHNT and CDR2 is YYREEE (reference sequence). The CDR3 extends over 15 amino acids. V trimming: 2 bases; J trimming: 4 bases; junction bases outside the gene matches: 7.

The table lists this clonotype with many counts. The chain has TRBV12-3 or TRBV12-4 and TRBJ2-3; no clear D. Trimming removed 6 bases at V and 0 bases at J, with 4 bases between. This CDR3 region has 12 residues. This chain's CDR3 is CASSYSTDTQYF. The CDR3, as DNA: TGTGCCAGCAGCTACAGCACAGATACGCAGTATTTT.

The CDR3 DNA sequence: TGTGCCAGCAGTTTACGGGGGGCCGTCCCAAACATTCAGTACTTC. Its translation: CASSLRGAVPNIQYF. The chain has TRBV28 and TRBJ2-4; D perhaps matches TRBD2 (7 bases). There are 15 residues in the CDR3. CDR1 is MDHEN and CDR2 is SYDVKM in the germline V gene. Between the trimmed V and J ends, which lost 2 bases and 6 bases, there was a span of 14 bases.

V gene TRBV7-2 combines with J gene TRBJ2-2; perhaps D is TRBD1 or TRBD2 (5 bases each). CDR1 SGHTA and CDR2 FQGNSA come from the germline V gene. There are 16 residues in the CDR3. Trimming left V 4 bases short and J 9 bases short, with 21 bases between. The CDR3 DNA reads as TGTGCCAGCAGCTCCTTCCCCCGGGACCCAGCCCGGGAGCTGTTTTTT. It translates to CASSSFPRDPARELFF. Supplemented by reference TRBV7-2 and TRBJ2-2, the full variable domain reads GAGVSQSPSNKVTEKGKDVELRCDPISGHTALYWYRQSLGQGLEFLIYFQGNSAPDKSGLPSDRFSAERTGGSVSTLTIQRTQQEDSAVYLCASSSFPRDPARELFFGEGSRLTVL.

The V call is TRBV5-1, the J call TRBJ2-2; D gene ambiguous. V dropped 0 bases and J dropped 4 bases, with 4 bases sitting between them. Germline loops: CDR1 SGHRS, CDR2 YFSETQ. The CDR3 covers 13 residues. The CDR3 loop reads CASSLGSTGELFF. The CDR3 nucleotides are TGCGCCAGCAGCTTGGGCAGCACCGGGGAGCTGTTTTTT.

On this clonotype: The junction departs from germline at one end; a sequencing error may be responsible. The chain has TRBV12-3 or TRBV12-4 and TRBJ2-5; D gene uncertain. CDR3 length: 12 residues. The CDR3 region is CGSSVNQETQYF. Written as DNA, the CDR3 is TGTGGCAGCAGTGTAAACCAAGAGACCCAGTACTTC.

A few counts support this clonotype. The chain uses TRBV7-6 and TRBJ2-1; 9 bases match TRBD1. V shed 5 bases, J shed 4 bases, and the junction held 3 bases outside the gene matches. This CDR3 is 14 amino acids long. Germline CDR1 is SGHVS and CDR2 is FNYEAQ. The CDR3 protein is CASSADRGYNEQFF. Here the CDR3 DNA reads TGTGCCAGCAGCGCTGACAGGGGGTACAATGAGCAGTTCTTC.

In this sample, this clonotype turned up a few times. The chain joins TRBV27 to TRBJ2-7; either TRBD1 or TRBD2 may fit D (6 bases each). Germline V gene sequence: CDR1 MNHEY, CDR2 SMNVEV (reference sequence). This CDR3 is built from 13 residues. V lost 6 bases to trimming and J lost 4 bases, with 13 bases between them. CDR3 bases: TGTGCCAGCAGAGGAGGGGGTTATTACGAGCAGTACTTC. This encodes CASRGGGYYEQYF.

This clonotype appeared a few times. The chain couples TRBV5-1 to TRBJ2-5; D unresolved. The CDR3 extends over 14 amino acids. In germline, CDR1 is SGHRS, CDR2 YFSETQ. V was cut by 0 bases and J by 1 base, with 7 bases left in between. CDR3 nucleotide sequence: TGCGCCAGCAGCTTGGGAGCCGGCCAAGAGACCCAGTACTTC. This sequence encodes CASSLGAGQETQYF.